This T cell receptor (beta chain) was retrieved from a study of control samples from healthy donors and cancer patients. Using immunoSEQ multiplex PCR, the repertoire was profiled, and TCRdb retains in-frame clones only, with some absent. The sample lists tens of thousands of clones; 88% were seen once. The CDR3 loop spans 14 amino acids. The germline V and J ends were trimmed by 0 bases and 9 bases, with 14 bases remaining between them. CDR1 and CDR2 from the germline V gene are SGDLS and YYNGEE. The sequenced sample was PBMCs. The receptor comes from a man aged 45-65 years with head and neck cancer. This rearrangement joins TRBV9 to TRBJ2-3; D not certain. CDR3: CASSVVERGGTQYF. Here the CDR3 DNA reads TGTGCCAGCAGCGTAGTGGAGCGAGGTGGGACGCAGTATTTT.